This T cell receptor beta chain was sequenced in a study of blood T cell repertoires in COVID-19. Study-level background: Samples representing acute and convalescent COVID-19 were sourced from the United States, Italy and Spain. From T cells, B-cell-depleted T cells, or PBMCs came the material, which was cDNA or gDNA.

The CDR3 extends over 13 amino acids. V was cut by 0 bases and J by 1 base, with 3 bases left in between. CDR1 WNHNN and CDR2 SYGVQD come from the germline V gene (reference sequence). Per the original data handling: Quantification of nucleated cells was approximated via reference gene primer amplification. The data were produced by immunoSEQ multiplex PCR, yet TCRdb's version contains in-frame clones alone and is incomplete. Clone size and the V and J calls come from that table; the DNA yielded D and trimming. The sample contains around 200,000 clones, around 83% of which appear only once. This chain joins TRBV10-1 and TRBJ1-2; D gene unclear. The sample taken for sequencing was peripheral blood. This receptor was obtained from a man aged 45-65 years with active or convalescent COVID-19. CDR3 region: CASSESRNYGYTF. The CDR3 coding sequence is TGCGCCAGCAGTGAGTCTCGTAACTATGGCTACACCTTC.